This T cell receptor (beta chain) originates from a study of beta chain features in type 1 diabetes. Study-level findings and limits: In the patient group, naive, central memory and Treg TCRB repertoires seemed more alike than in the healthy donor group. A cDNA-based sequencing approach could over-represent cells with high TCR expression. Among type 1 diabetes patients, VDJ junctions had fewer insertions and more deletions.

One heparinised draw, averaging roughly 0.12 L, was taken per donor. What was sequenced were expressed TCRB transcripts, since all of the isolated RNA had been reverse transcribed. This table comes from immunoSEQ multiplex PCR, and its TCRdb copy is limited to in-frame clones, with some not included. The table includes under 900,000 clones, 17% detected once. This clone has just a few counts. Its target is not known. V was pared by 3 bases and J by 2 bases, with 13 bases between. Germline V gene data show CDR1 as SQVTM and CDR2 as ANQGSEA. The CDR3 runs to 14 residues. This TCR was recovered from a woman aged 18-30 years in good health. The chain is built from TRBV29-1 and TRBJ1-2; D call uncertain. The sample comprised naive CD4+ T cells from blood. The CDR3 protein is CSVETQSGNYGYTF. CDR3 nucleotides: TGCAGCGTTGAGACTCAGAGCGGGAACTATGGCTACACCTTC.